These 6 T cell receptor beta chains were sequenced from one sample in a study of T cell responses to AZD1222 COVID-19 vaccine. Profiled with immunoSEQ multiplex PCR; TCRdb holds only in-frame clones, not every one. The sample shows some 84,000 clones, 87% of them seen only once. The input for sequencing was peripheral blood, taken 28 days after the second AZD1222 dose. The receptor source for this set is an adult who received the AZD1222 COVID-19 vaccine.

The chain uses TRBV7-6 and TRBJ2-3, with TRBD1 identical over 9 bases. Germline V gene data show CDR1 as SGHVS and CDR2 as FNYEAQ. V gave up 5 bases and J gave up 4 bases; unmatched junction bases: 4. This CDR3 has 14 residues. The CDR3 region has the DNA TGTGCCAGCAGCCCAAGGACAGGGGCAGATACGCAGTATTTT. Its protein product is CASSPRTGADTQYF.

This clone has a handful of counts. V gene TRBV7-6 combines with J gene TRBJ1-1; D is unresolved. The CDR3 contains 15 residues. V lost 1 base, J lost 5 bases, and 14 bases lay in between. The germline CDR1 and CDR2 sequences are SGHVS and FNYEAQ. The CDR3 loop is CASSLDPGWTTEAFF. The CDR3 DNA reads TGTGCCAGCAGCTTAGACCCGGGGTGGACGACTGAAGCTTTCTTT.

The V and J genes are TRBV12-5 and TRBJ2-7; tentative D call: TRBD1 (6 bases). Trimming removed 1 base at V and 6 bases at J, with 10 bases between. CDR1 is LGHNT, CDR2 FRNRAP, per germline. CDR3 length: 13 amino acids. In nucleotides, the CDR3 is TGTGCTAGTGGTTTGGAACAGGGCTCCGAGCAGTACTTC. Its protein is CASGLEQGSEQYF.

CDR3 in DNA: TGTGCCAGCACCGGCTTGACTCACTATGGCTACACCTTC. Protein product: CASTGLTHYGYTF. The rearrangement links TRBV6-6 to TRBJ1-2; D unresolved. Trimming took off 7 bases at V and 3 bases at J, with 12 bases between the two ends. The CDR3 spans 13 residues. Germline values: CDR1 MNHNY, CDR2 SVGAGI (reference sequence).

J is TRBJ2-2 and V is TRBV18, with D unclear. The CDR3 extends over 14 amino acids. V was cut by 1 base and J by 6 bases, with 9 bases left in between. Germline V gives CDR1 KGHSH, CDR2 LQKENI. CDR3 residues: CASSPRVLPGELFF. Written as DNA, the CDR3 is TGTGCCAGCTCACCACGAGTACTCCCCGGGGAGCTGTTTTTT.

In DNA form, the CDR3 reads TGTGCCAGCAGCTTAGGACGCTCCGGGGATGAGCAGTACTTC. This gives the protein CASSLGRSGDEQYF. The rearrangement uses TRBV7-8 and TRBJ2-7, with D possibly being TRBD2 (5 bases). This CDR3 spans 14 amino acids. V was pared by 1 base and J by 7 bases, with 14 bases between. Germline V gene data show CDR1 as SGHVS and CDR2 as FQNEAQ.